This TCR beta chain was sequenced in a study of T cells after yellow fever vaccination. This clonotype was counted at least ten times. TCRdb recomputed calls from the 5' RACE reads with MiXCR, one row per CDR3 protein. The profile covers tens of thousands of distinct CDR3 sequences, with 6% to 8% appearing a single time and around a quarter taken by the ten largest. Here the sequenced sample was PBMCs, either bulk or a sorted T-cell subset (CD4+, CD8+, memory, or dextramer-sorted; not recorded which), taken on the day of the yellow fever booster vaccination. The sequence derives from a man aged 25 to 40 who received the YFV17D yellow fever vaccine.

The CDR3 nucleotides read TGTGCCAGCAGCTTATCCAAGGACGTGAAGTTTCAGTTCTTC. Amino acid sequence: CASSLSKDVKFQFF. The V gene is TRBV7-3, the J gene TRBJ2-1; no definite D call. The germline V gene has CDR1 SGHTA and CDR2 FQGTGA. Trimming took 2 bases from V and 13 from J, leaving 18 bases between them. This CDR3 is built from 14 residues.